This TCR beta chain was recovered during a study of T cell changes during pregnancy in multiple sclerosis. V lost 0 bases and J lost 4, with 9 bases in between. CDR3 size: 15 residues. CDR1 is MNHEY and CDR2 is SVGAGI in the germline V gene. The repertoire was sequenced with immunoSEQ multiplex PCR; TCRdb's copy has only in-frame clones and lacks some. This sample has about 97,000 clones, with 90% found just once. The specimen comprised peripheral blood, sampled in the second trimester of pregnancy. The chain recombines TRBV6-5 with TRBJ1-4; a possible D gene is TRBD1 (6 bases). This TCR came from a female donor in good health, enrolled as a control in a pregnancy study. The DNA for the CDR3 is TGTGCCAGCAGTTACTCGGGGGCCCTTAATGAAAAACTGTTTTTT. Translated: CASSYSGALNEKLFF.